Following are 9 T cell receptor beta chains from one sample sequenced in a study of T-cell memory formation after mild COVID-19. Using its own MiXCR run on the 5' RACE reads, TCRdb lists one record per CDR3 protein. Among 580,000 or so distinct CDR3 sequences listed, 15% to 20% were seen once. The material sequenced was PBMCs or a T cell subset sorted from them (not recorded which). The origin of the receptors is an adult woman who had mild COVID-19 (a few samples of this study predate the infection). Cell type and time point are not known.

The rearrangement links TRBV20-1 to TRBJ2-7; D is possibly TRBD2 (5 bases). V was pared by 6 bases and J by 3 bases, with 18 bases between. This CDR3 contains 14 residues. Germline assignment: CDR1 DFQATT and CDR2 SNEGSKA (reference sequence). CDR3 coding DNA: TGCAGTGCAGAGAGGGTAGCAGGAGGCTACGAGCAGTACTTC. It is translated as CSAERVAGGYEQYF.

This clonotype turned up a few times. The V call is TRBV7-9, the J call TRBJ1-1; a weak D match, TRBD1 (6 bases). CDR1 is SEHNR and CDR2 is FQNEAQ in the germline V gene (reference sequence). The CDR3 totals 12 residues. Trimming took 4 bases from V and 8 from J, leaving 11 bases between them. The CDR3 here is CASSWGQGEAFF. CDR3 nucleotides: TGTGCCAGCAGCTGGGGCCAGGGGGAAGCTTTCTTT. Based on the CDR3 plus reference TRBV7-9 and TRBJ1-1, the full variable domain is DTGVSQNPRHKITKRGQNVTFRCDPISEHNRLYWYRQTLGQGPEFLTYFQNEAQLEKSRLLSDRFSAERPKGSFSTLEIQRTEQGDSAMYLCASSWGQGEAFFGQGTRLTVV.

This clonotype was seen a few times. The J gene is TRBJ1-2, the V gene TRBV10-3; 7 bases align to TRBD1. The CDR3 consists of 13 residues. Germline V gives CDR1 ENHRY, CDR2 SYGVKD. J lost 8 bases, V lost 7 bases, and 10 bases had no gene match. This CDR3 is CAITAQQGYGYTF. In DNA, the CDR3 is TGTGCCATCACCGCCCAACAGGGGTACGGCTACACCTTC.

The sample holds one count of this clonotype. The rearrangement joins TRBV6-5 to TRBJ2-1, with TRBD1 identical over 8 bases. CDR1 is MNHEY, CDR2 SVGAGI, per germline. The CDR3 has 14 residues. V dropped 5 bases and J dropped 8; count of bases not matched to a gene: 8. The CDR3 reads CASSTDRAGYEQFF. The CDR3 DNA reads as TGTGCCAGCAGTACGGACAGGGCCGGGTATGAGCAGTTCTTC.

The CDR3 loop is CASSLAQASMNTEAFF. The CDR3 DNA sequence: TGCGCCAGCAGCTTGGCACAGGCGAGCATGAACACTGAAGCTTTCTTT. This chain connects TRBV5-1 to TRBJ1-1; D possibly corresponds to TRBD1 (5 bases). The ends were cut back, 0 bases at V and 0 bases at J, with 12 bases in the middle. Germline loops: CDR1 SGHRS, CDR2 YFSETQ. This CDR3 is 16 amino acids long.

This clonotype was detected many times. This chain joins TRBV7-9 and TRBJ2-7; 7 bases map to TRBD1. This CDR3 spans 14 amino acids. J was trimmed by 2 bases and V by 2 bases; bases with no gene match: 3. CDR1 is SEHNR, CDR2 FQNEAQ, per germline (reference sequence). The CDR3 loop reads CASSLWDSAYEQYF. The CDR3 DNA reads TGTGCCAGCAGCTTATGGGACAGCGCCTACGAGCAGTACTTC.

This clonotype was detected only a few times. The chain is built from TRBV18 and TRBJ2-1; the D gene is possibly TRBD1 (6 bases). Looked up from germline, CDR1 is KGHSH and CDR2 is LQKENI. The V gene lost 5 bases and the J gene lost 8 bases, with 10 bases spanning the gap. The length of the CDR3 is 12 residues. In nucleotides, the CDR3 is TGTGCCAGCTCAAAGGACAGCCATGAGCAGTTCTTC. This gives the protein CASSKDSHEQFF.

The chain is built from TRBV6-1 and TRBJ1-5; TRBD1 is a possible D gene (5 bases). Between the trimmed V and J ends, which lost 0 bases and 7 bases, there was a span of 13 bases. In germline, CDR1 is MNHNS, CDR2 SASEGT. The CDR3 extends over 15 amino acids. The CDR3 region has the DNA TGTGCCAGCAGTGAAGCGGTGGTGCAGGGACAGCCCCAGCATTTT. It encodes CASSEAVVQGQPQHF.

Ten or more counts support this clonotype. CDR3 residues: CASVRVGGAADEQFF. The DNA for the CDR3 is TGCGCCAGCGTGCGAGTCGGGGGGGCTGCCGATGAGCAGTTCTTC. The chain is built from TRBV5-1 and TRBJ2-1; the match to TRBD2 covers 8 bases. The V gene end was trimmed by 7 bases and the J gene end by 8 bases; junction bases not matched to a gene: 14. Germline V CDR1 and CDR2: SGHRS, YFSETQ. There are 15 residues in the CDR3.